The T cell receptor beta chain described here comes from a study of T-cell memory formation after mild COVID-19. About the research overall: Clustering of TCRs was largely donor specific.

One entry per CDR3 protein results from TCRdb running MiXCR on the 5' RACE reads. The table has roughly 110,000 distinct CDR3 sequences, over 15% seen once. Germline values: CDR1 SEHNR, CDR2 FQNEAQ (reference sequence). V lost 5 bases to trimming and J lost 1 base, with 10 bases between them. There are 14 residues in the CDR3. This clonotype showed up just a few times. Antigen unknown. Broader study findings: Contracting CD4+ clones were located mainly in CM and EM, and CD8+ clones in EMRA. Certain responding clones were present in pre-infection memory, suggesting participation of cross-reactive memory.

The receptor comes from an adult woman who had mild COVID-19 (a few samples of this study predate the infection). Cell type and time point are not known. Sequencing was performed on PBMCs or a T cell subset sorted from them (not recorded which). This chain joins TRBV7-9 and TRBJ2-3, with D possibly being TRBD2 (6 bases). Written as DNA, the CDR3 is TGTGCCAGCAGCGCCGTAGCGGGCACAGATACGCAGTATTTT. Translation: CASSAVAGTDTQYF.